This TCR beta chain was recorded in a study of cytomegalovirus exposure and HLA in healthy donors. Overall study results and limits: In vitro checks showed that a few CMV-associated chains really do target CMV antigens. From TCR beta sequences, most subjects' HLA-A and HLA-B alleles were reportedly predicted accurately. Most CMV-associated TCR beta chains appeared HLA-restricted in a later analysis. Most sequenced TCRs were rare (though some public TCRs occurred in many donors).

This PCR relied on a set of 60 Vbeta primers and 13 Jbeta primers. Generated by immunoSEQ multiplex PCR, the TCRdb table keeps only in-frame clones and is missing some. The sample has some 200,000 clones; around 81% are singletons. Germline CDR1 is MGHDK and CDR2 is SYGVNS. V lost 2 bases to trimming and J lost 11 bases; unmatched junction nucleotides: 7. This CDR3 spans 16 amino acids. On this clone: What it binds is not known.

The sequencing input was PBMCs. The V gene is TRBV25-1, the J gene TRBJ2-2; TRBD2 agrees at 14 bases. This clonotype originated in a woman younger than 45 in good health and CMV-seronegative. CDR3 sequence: CASSEPGLAGVGELFF. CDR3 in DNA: TGTGCCAGCAGTGAACCGGGACTAGCGGGGGTTGGCGAGCTGTTTTTT.